Included here is one TCR beta chain sequence, with context. The sample's time point: patch test 1, 2 weeks after DPC sensitization. Indicated treatment: therapeutic diphenylcyclopropenone sensitization with weekly scalp DPC. These data are taken from a study of human T cells and chemical hapten exposure. How the authors handled the data: The number of TCRs in each sample had a median of about 96,000 and spanned about 23,224 to 700,000. TCRdb re-derived calls from the RACE reads in MiXCR, one entry per CDR3 protein. TCRdb, rather than the study authors, made the V and J calls. The data hold some 87,000 distinct CDR3 sequences, with around a tenth observed a single time. This CDR3 has 10 residues. Germline assignment: CDR1 MNHEY and CDR2 SVGAGI. V lost 11 bases and J 4 bases, leaving 8 bases between the germline ends.

The sequence derives from a woman aged 45-65 years with alopecia areata. Some clones in this sample may be carry-over from other donors' samples. The chain uses TRBV6-5 and TRBJ1-1, with D perhaps matching TRBD1 (5 bases). The material was whole blood, obtained in connection with sensitization to the hapten diphenylcyclopropenone (DPC). The CDR3 here is CAARGTEAFF. The CDR3 nucleotides read TGTGCCGCAAGGGGCACTGAAGCTTTCTTT.